Listed below are T cell receptor beta chains from one sample, sequenced in a study of beta chain features in type 1 diabetes. The table came from immunoSEQ multiplex PCR; TCRdb's copy has only in-frame clones and leaves some out. The sample yields around 500,000 clones, approximately 10% seen once. What was sequenced was naive CD4+ T cells from blood. The source is a woman under 30 in good health. Each CDR3 is given with its conserved first and last residue. The D gene is left open where the match is weak. Size values are once, few and many counts, or a class for expanded clones, and some rows have none.

clone size,V gene,CDR3 length,J gene,D gene,CDR3 protein,CDR3 DNA
few,TRBV4-3,16,TRBJ2-2,NA,CASSQVEYANTGELFF,TGCGCCAGCAGCCAAGTGGAGTACGCGAACACCGGGGAGCTGTTTTTT
NA,TRBV29-1,13,TRBJ2-1,NA,CSLRGSSYNEQFF,TGCAGCCTCCGGGGAAGCTCCTACAATGAGCAGTTCTTC
NA,TRBV7-2,14,TRBJ2-1,TRBD1,CASSLSQGAKEQFF,TGTGCCAGCAGCTTAAGTCAGGGGGCAAAAGAGCAGTTCTTC
few,TRBV7-3,16,TRBJ2-1,NA,CASSLGFTREYNEQFF,TGTGCCAGCAGCTTAGGCTTTACCCGAGAATACAATGAGCAGTTCTTC
NA,TRBV4-3,14,TRBJ1-2,TRBD1,CASSQRDSFYGYTF,TGCGCCAGCAGCCAACGGGACAGCTTCTATGGCTACACCTTC
few,TRBV25-1,14,TRBJ1-1,TRBD1,CASRSTGMNTEAFF,TGTGCCAGCAGATCGACAGGGATGAACACTGAAGCTTTCTTT
NA,TRBV10-3,15,TRBJ2-1,TRBD2,CAINPGGLVTGEQFF,TGTGCCATCAATCCCGGGGGACTAGTCACGGGTGAGCAGTTCTTC
NA,TRBV15,16,TRBJ2-1,TRBD2,CATLPYSGGNSVEQFF,TGTGCCACGCTACCTTATAGCGGGGGGAATTCTGTTGAGCAGTTCTTC
NA,TRBV29-1,10,TRBJ1-1,NA,CSVEGTEAFF,TGCAGCGTTGAGGGCACTGAAGCTTTCTTT
NA,TRBV9,13,TRBJ2-5,NA,CASALTSQETQYF,TGTGCCAGCGCCTTGACTAGCCAAGAGACCCAGTACTTC
NA,TRBV29-1,14,TRBJ1-1,NA,CSVGFLGEAIEAFF,TGCAGCGTTGGATTTCTGGGCGAGGCGATAGAAGCTTTCTTT
NA,TRBV29-1,12,TRBJ1-1,NA,CSVQNRNPEAFF,TGCAGCGTCCAAAACAGGAACCCTGAAGCTTTCTTT
NA,TRBV25-1,16,TRBJ1-2,TRBD1,CASSRGQVKSNYGYTF,TGTGCCAGCTCCCGGGGACAGGTGAAATCTAACTATGGCTACACCTTC
few,TRBV7-2,16,TRBJ2-1,NA,CASSLGLGWNDNEQFF,TGTGCCAGCAGCTTAGGGTTGGGTTGGAATGACAATGAGCAGTTCTTC
few,TRBV4-1,14,TRBJ1-6,NA,CASSQVQRNSPLHF,TGCGCCAGCAGCCAAGTACAGCGAAATTCACCCCTCCACTTT
few,TRBV4-2,12,TRBJ1-2,NA,CASSQSNYGYTF,TGTGCCAGCAGCCAATCTAACTATGGCTACACCTTC
NA,TRBV18,17,TRBJ2-3,NA,CASSPFSGAGTTDTQYF,TGTGCCAGCTCACCATTCTCAGGCGCTGGGACCACAGATACGCAGTATTTT
few,TRBV27,16,TRBJ2-2,NA,CASSSPRASFSGELFF,TGTGCCAGCAGTTCTCCTCGGGCGTCGTTCTCCGGGGAGCTGTTTTTT
NA,TRBV2,17,TRBJ1-5,NA,CASSQTQGLYSNQPQHF,TGTGCCAGCAGCCAAACGCAGGGACTGTATAGCAATCAGCCCCAGCATTTT
NA,TRBV6-5,15,TRBJ1-6,NA,CASSYSTRFGAPLHF,TGTGCCAGCAGTTACTCGACCCGATTCGGGGCACCCCTCCACTTT
few,TRBV7-3,14,TRBJ2-1,NA,CASSHSPTNNEQFF,TGTGCCAGCAGCCACTCGCCGACTAACAATGAGCAGTTCTTC
NA,TRBV5-1,13,TRBJ2-5,NA,CASSVDRPITQYF,TGCGCCAGCAGCGTCGACAGGCCTATCACCCAGTACTTC
NA,TRBV2,12,TRBJ2-1,NA,CASSGLVYEQFF,TGTGCCAGCAGTGGACTAGTATATGAGCAGTTCTTC
few,TRBV7-9,13,TRBJ2-1,NA,CASSPRPSNEQFF,TGTGCCAGCAGCCCTAGGCCATCGAATGAGCAGTTCTTC
few,TRBV7-2,14,TRBJ2-3,NA,CASSVAGAADTQYF,TGTGCCAGCAGTGTCGCGGGGGCCGCAGATACGCAGTATTTT
few,TRBV13,16,TRBJ2-2,NA,CASSHRQKTNTGELFF,TGTGCCAGCAGCCACCGACAAAAAACCAACACCGGGGAGCTGTTTTTT
NA,TRBV5-6,16,TRBJ1-6,NA,CASSLRLRIRNSPLHF,TGTGCCAGCAGCTTGAGGCTCAGGATTCGGAATTCACCCCTCCACTTT
few,TRBV4-2,14,TRBJ1-5,NA,CASSQEQGNQPQHF,TGTGCCAGCAGCCAAGAGCAGGGCAATCAGCCCCAGCATTTT
NA,TRBV5-6,17,TRBJ2-6,TRBD1,CASSPNPQGHLVHVLTF,TGTGCCAGCAGCCCTAACCCACAGGGGCACCTAGTCCACGTCCTGACTTTC
NA,TRBV9,13,TRBJ2-3,NA,CASSVAITDTQYF,TGTGCCAGCAGCGTAGCTATCACAGATACGCAGTATTTT
NA,TRBV5-1,17,TRBJ1-6,NA,CASSLGVARTVNSPLHF,TGCGCCAGCAGCCTGGGGGTTGCGCGGACAGTGAATTCACCCCTCCACTTT
NA,TRBV19,13,TRBJ1-2,TRBD1,CASREQGAYGYTF,TGTGCCAGTCGCGAACAGGGGGCCTATGGCTACACCTTC
few,TRBV14,18,TRBJ2-7,TRBD2,CASSQAITSGYRSYEQYF,TGTGCCAGCAGCCAAGCCATTACTAGCGGGTACCGCTCCTACGAGCAGTACTTC
NA,TRBV4-3,14,TRBJ1-2,NA,CASSRTAPNYGYTF,TGCGCCAGCAGCCGGACAGCTCCTAACTATGGCTACACCTTC
few,TRBV2,15,TRBJ2-3,NA,CASSPTGTLTDTQYF,TGTGCCAGCAGTCCCACCGGGACACTTACAGATACGCAGTATTTT
few,TRBV29-1,17,TRBJ2-7,NA,CSVDPRHNEGASYEQYF,TGCAGCGTTGATCCACGACATAATGAGGGAGCCTCCTACGAGCAGTACTTC
few,TRBV30,18,TRBJ1-1,NA,CAWSVPFRPLAVNTEAFF,TGTGCCTGGAGTGTTCCTTTTCGTCCTTTGGCAGTGAACACTGAAGCTTTCTTT
few,TRBV2,13,TRBJ2-2,NA,CASQTDNTGELFF,TGTGCCAGTCAGACAGATAACACCGGGGAGCTGTTTTTT
NA,TRBV7-9,12,TRBJ2-5,NA,CASSFGGETQYF,TGTGCCAGCAGCTTTGGTGGGGAGACCCAGTACTTC
few,TRBV13,17,TRBJ2-1,TRBD1,CASSLGTGVFSYNEQFF,TGTGCCAGCAGCTTAGGGACAGGGGTGTTCAGCTACAATGAGCAGTTCTTC
few,TRBV27,15,TRBJ1-2,TRBD1,CASRTATTGFYGYTF,TGTGCCAGCAGAACTGCAACGACAGGGTTTTATGGCTACACCTTC
few,TRBV11-1,14,TRBJ2-7,TRBD1,CASSHDRGFSEQYF,TGTGCCAGCAGCCATGACAGGGGATTCTCCGAGCAGTACTTC
few,TRBV5-6,12,TRBJ1-3,NA,CASSLYRDTIYF,TGTGCCAGCAGCTTGTACAGGGACACCATATATTTT
NA,TRBV18,14,TRBJ2-1,TRBD1,CASSPGGQRNEQFF,TGTGCCAGCTCACCAGGGGGACAGAGAAATGAGCAGTTCTTC
NA,TRBV7-2,16,TRBJ2-5,TRBD2,CASSLAPSGSRETQYF,TGTGCCAGCAGCTTAGCGCCTAGCGGGAGCCGAGAGACCCAGTACTTC